The present entry profiles one T cell receptor (beta chain) with its context. The antigen is unknown. The record originates from a study of identical twins. Each CDR3 protein gets one entry after TCRdb re-called the 5' RACE reads with MiXCR. The data contain roughly 750,000 distinct CDR3 sequences, 21% of them singletons. Study-level findings and limits: In zero-insertion analyses, partial confounding could arise from invariant MAIT and iNKT cells. Abundant beta clonotypes from cord blood had fewer insertions, unlike memory repertoires, which showed none.

Germline assignment: CDR1 DFQATT and CDR2 SNEGSKA (reference sequence). CDR3 size: 14 residues. Trimming pared 5 bases from V and 1 base from J, leaving 13 bases between. This sample was also put to use in a study of T cells expressing NK-cell markers. From that report: With respect to HCMV, seven of the eight sequenced donors were seropositive, and one was seronegative.

The source material was PBMCs. The receptor was derived from a woman under 30 in good health. This chain uses TRBV20-1 with TRBJ2-3; D gene ambiguous. CDR3 loop: CSASDPRRTDTQYF. The CDR3 DNA reads as TGCAGTGCTTCCGATCCGAGACGCACAGATACGCAGTATTTT.